Below are 21 T cell receptor beta chains sequenced from a single sample in a study of cytomegalovirus exposure and HLA in healthy donors. PCR primers comprised 60 Vbeta and 13 Jbeta primers. Method: immunoSEQ multiplex PCR; TCRdb's copy keeps in-frame clones and lacks some. The sample shows roughly 110,000 clones, just under 75% of them seen only once. Sequenced input: PBMCs. These receptors all come from a human donor in good health.

This clone has just a few counts. The rearrangement links TRBV19 to TRBJ2-3, with D unresolved. The CDR3 spans 13 residues. V lost 4 bases, J lost 2 bases, and 7 bases lay in between. The germline gives CDR1 LNHDA, CDR2 SQIVND (reference sequence). This CDR3 is CASSSGFTDTQYF. CDR3 nucleotides: TGTGCCAGTAGTAGCGGATTCACAGATACGCAGTATTTT.

This clone was seen a single time. The chain's CDR3 is CASSPLATSWAPLHF. The CDR3 region has the DNA TGTGCCAGCAGTCCCCTGGCGACTTCTTGGGCACCCCTCCACTTT. This chain joins TRBV6-5 and TRBJ1-6; unclear D gene. Germline V gene sequence: CDR1 MNHEY, CDR2 SVGAGI. The CDR3 sequence is 15 residues long. The ends were cut back, 5 bases at V and 11 bases at J, with 19 bases in the middle.

The rearrangement joins TRBV28 to TRBJ2-6; 10 positions match TRBD1. Germline V CDR1 and CDR2: MDHEN, SYDVKM. CDR3 length: 20 residues. V lost 2 bases and J lost 3; bases outside the gene matches: 13. The CDR3: CASSLDRWGQGLSGANVLTF. DNA for the CDR3: TGTGCCAGCAGTTTAGACCGGTGGGGACAGGGGTTAAGTGGGGCCAACGTCCTGACTTTC. The full variable domain, rest sourced from reference TRBV28 and TRBJ2-6, is DVKVTQSSRYLVKRTGEKVFLECVQDMDHENMFWYRQDPGLGLRLIYFSYDVKMKEKGDIPEGYSVSREKKERFSLILESASTNQTSMYLCASSLDRWGQGLSGANVLTFGAGSRLTVL.

The chain recombines TRBV30 with TRBJ1-1; no firm D call. Trimming took 4 bases from V and 4 from J, leaving 10 bases between them. The CDR3 consists of 12 residues. In germline, CDR1 is GTSNPN, CDR2 SVGIG (reference sequence). The CDR3 coding sequence is TGTGCCTGGAACCCCTCCGGCACTGAAGCTTTCTTT. Translating it yields CAWNPSGTEAFF.

V is TRBV6-1 and J is TRBJ2-5; D may be TRBD2 (6 bases). The CDR3 has 14 amino acids. Germline CDR1 is MNHNS and CDR2 is SASEGT. Trimming removed 4 bases from V and 2 bases from J, with 11 bases in between. The CDR3 protein is CASSVTGEQETQYF. Written as DNA, the CDR3 is TGTGCCAGCAGTGTTACGGGAGAGCAAGAGACCCAGTACTTC.

This sequence joins TRBV7-2 and TRBJ1-2, with 8 bases matching TRBD1. The ends lost 5 bases at V and 12 bases at J; junction bases unmatched: 11. The CDR3 is 13 residues long. Per the germline V gene, CDR1 is SGHTA and CDR2 is FQGNSA. The CDR3 is CASSPNAGQVNTF. The CDR3 coding sequence is TGTGCCAGCAGCCCTAACGCGGGACAGGTTAACACCTTC.

V usage is TRBV10-2 and J usage is TRBJ1-1; D is unclear. Germline assignment: CDR1 WSHSY and CDR2 SAAADI. CDR3 length: 13 residues. Trimming removed 2 bases at V and 1 base at J, with 5 bases between. The CDR3 region is CASSEKRNTEAFF. In DNA, the CDR3 is TGCGCCAGCAGTGAGAAGAGGAACACTGAAGCTTTCTTT.

This clone was detected only once. The rearrangement joins TRBV5-1 to TRBJ2-1, with TRBD1 matching 7 bases. Germline V gene lookup returns CDR1 SGHRS and CDR2 YFSETQ. After removal of 4 bases from V and 4 bases from J, the junction contained 5 bases not matched to a gene. The CDR3 runs 14 residues. The CDR3 DNA sequence: TGCGCCAGCAGCGAGGACAGGACGTACAATGAGCAGTTCTTC. It translates to CASSEDRTYNEQFF.

This clone was seen a single time. The chain couples TRBV28 to TRBJ1-5; D is undetermined. V was shortened by 7 bases and J by 2 bases, with 12 bases between the two germline ends. This CDR3 is built from 14 residues. Germline V CDR1 and CDR2: MDHEN, SYDVKM. The CDR3 sequence is CASTMQLGNQPQHF. The CDR3 DNA follows: TGTGCCAGCACCATGCAGTTGGGCAATCAGCCCCAGCATTTT. The variable domain in full, completed from reference TRBV28 and TRBJ1-5, reads DVKVTQSSRYLVKRTGEKVFLECVQDMDHENMFWYRQDPGLGLRLIYFSYDVKMKEKGDIPEGYSVSREKKERFSLILESASTNQTSMYLCASTMQLGNQPQHFGDGTRLSIL.

The chain couples TRBV9 to TRBJ1-4; D gene ambiguous. The germline V and J ends were trimmed by 0 bases and 8 bases, with 11 bases remaining between them. CDR3 length: 14 residues. Germline-derived CDR1 and CDR2 are SGDLS and YYNGEE. The CDR3 here is CASSVAAAGEKLFF. The CDR3 DNA is TGTGCCAGCAGCGTAGCGGCAGCGGGGGAAAAACTGTTTTTT.

The J gene is TRBJ1-5, the V gene TRBV5-1, with 7 bases aligning to TRBD1. The CDR3 runs to 13 residues. The junction had 0 bases not matched to a gene; V was cut back by 0 bases and J by 6 bases. CDR1 SGHRS and CDR2 YFSETQ come from the germline V gene. Here the CDR3 DNA reads TGCGCCAGCAGCTTGGAGGGGGCTCAGCCCCAGCATTTT. Amino acids: CASSLEGAQPQHF.

The chain carries TRBV4-1 and TRBJ2-7, with 9 bases identical to TRBD1. Germline V gene sequence: CDR1 MGHRA, CDR2 YSYEKL. Trimming removed 1 base from V and 7 bases from J; junction bases left unmatched: 8. There are 15 residues in the CDR3. The CDR3 DNA reads as TGCGCCAGCAGCCAAGGCGGGACAGGGCGAGGGGAGCAGTACTTC. Translated, it gives CASSQGGTGRGEQYF.

In regard to this clone: At the DNA level, this CDR3 is encoded by other sequences in the same sample as well. This chain joins TRBV18 and TRBJ1-5, with D maybe TRBD1 (5 bases). This CDR3 has 14 amino acids. From germline, CDR1 is KGHSH and CDR2 LQKENI. V was trimmed by 3 bases and J by 4 bases, leaving 10 bases between them. The DNA for the CDR3 is TGTGCCAGCTCACCCGGGGGGGGGAATCAGCCCCAGCATTTT. Protein sequence: CASSPGGGNQPQHF.

This chain connects TRBV5-6 to TRBJ2-7; 8 bases match TRBD1. Germline V gene data show CDR1 as SGHDT and CDR2 as YYEEEE. V gave up 4 bases and J gave up 2 bases; unmatched junction bases: 8. The CDR3 has 15 amino acids. This chain's CDR3 is CASSPRTGFPYEQYF. The CDR3 region has the DNA TGTGCCAGCAGCCCTCGGACAGGGTTTCCCTACGAGCAGTACTTC.

The V gene is TRBV19, the J gene TRBJ1-1; D is possibly TRBD1 (5 bases). The CDR3 runs to 12 residues. Germline V gives CDR1 LNHDA, CDR2 SQIVND (reference sequence). Trimming took 4 bases from V and 6 from J, leaving 9 bases between them. DNA for the CDR3: TGTGCCAGTAGTAGGTGGGGGGCTGAAGCTTTCTTT. Its translation is CASSRWGAEAFF. The whole variable domain, filled in from reference TRBV19 and TRBJ1-1, reads DGGITQSPKYLFRKEGQNVTLSCEQNLNHDAMYWYRQDPGQGLRLIYYSQIVNDFQKGDIAEGYSVSREKKESFPLTVTSAQKNPTAFYLCASSRWGAEAFFGQGTRLTVV.

Written as DNA, the CDR3 is TGTGCCAGCAGCGTCTGGGGGGACAATCAGCCCCAGCATTTT. Translation gives CASSVWGDNQPQHF. This chain connects TRBV9 to TRBJ1-5; D possibly corresponds to TRBD1 (5 bases). V was pared by 2 bases and J by 3 bases, with 9 bases between. The CDR3 sequence is 14 residues long. The germline V gene encodes CDR1 SGDLS and CDR2 YYNGEE.

The chain carries TRBV18 and TRBJ1-5; perhaps TRBD1 as D (5 bases). Looked up from germline, CDR1 is KGHSH and CDR2 is LQKENI. Trimming pared 2 bases from V and 2 bases from J, leaving 10 bases between. The CDR3 contains 15 residues. This CDR3 is CASSPSGIGNQPQHF. CDR3 nucleotides: TGTGCCAGCTCACCATCAGGGATCGGCAATCAGCCCCAGCATTTT.

The chain has TRBV6-5 and TRBJ2-7; D call uncertain. The germline gives CDR1 MNHEY, CDR2 SVGAGI. The V gene lost 5 bases and the J gene lost 3 bases, with 5 bases spanning the gap. The CDR3 length is 11 residues. This CDR3 reads CASSTGYEQYF. CDR3 sequence (DNA): TGTGCCAGCAGTACGGGCTACGAGCAGTACTTC.

A single count supports this clone. The CDR3 DNA reads TGCGCCAGCAGCTTGACACCCGGGACAGGGGGCGACTATGGCTACACCTTC. Translation: CASSLTPGTGGDYGYTF. The chain joins TRBV5-1 to TRBJ1-2; 12 bases align to TRBD1. V was clipped by 1 base and J by 3 bases; unmatched bases: 7. Per the germline V gene, CDR1 is SGHRS and CDR2 is YFSETQ. The CDR3 spans 17 residues. Complete variable domain (other parts from reference TRBV5-1 and TRBJ1-2): KAGVTQTPRYLIKTRGQQVTLSCSPISGHRSVSWYQQTPGQGLQFLFEYFSETQRNKGNFPGRFSGRQFSNSRSEMNVSTLELGDSALYLCASSLTPGTGGDYGYTFGSGTRLTVV.

This clone occurred a few times. The chain has TRBV7-6 and TRBJ2-3; 9 positions agree with TRBD1. The CDR3 contains 15 residues. The germline V gene encodes CDR1 SGHVS and CDR2 FNYEAQ. The junction had 5 bases not matched to a gene; V was cut back by 3 bases and J by 4 bases. The CDR3 DNA is TGTGCCAGCAGCTTGGGACAGGGTGGTTCAGATACGCAGTATTTT. As protein: CASSLGQGGSDTQYF.

The rearrangement links TRBV7-9 to TRBJ1-2; D remains ambiguous. Trimming left V 1 base short and J 4 bases short, with 7 bases between. The CDR3 is 13 amino acids. Germline V gene lookup returns CDR1 SEHNR and CDR2 FQNEAQ (reference sequence). The CDR3: CASSLDLSYGYTF. The CDR3, as DNA: TGTGCCAGCAGCTTAGATCTTTCCTATGGCTACACCTTC. Using reference TRBV7-9 and TRBJ1-2 for the parts outside the CDR3, the full variable domain is DTGVSQNPRHKITKRGQNVTFRCDPISEHNRLYWYRQTLGQGPEFLTYFQNEAQLEKSRLLSDRFSAERPKGSFSTLEIQRTEQGDSAMYLCASSLDLSYGYTFGSGTRLTVV.